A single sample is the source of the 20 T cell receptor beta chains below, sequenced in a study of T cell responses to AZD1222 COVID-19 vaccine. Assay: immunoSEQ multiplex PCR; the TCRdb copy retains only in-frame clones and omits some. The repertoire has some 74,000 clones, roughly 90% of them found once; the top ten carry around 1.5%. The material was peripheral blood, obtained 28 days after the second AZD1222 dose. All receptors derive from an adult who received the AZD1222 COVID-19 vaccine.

CDR3 sequence reads: CASRVTGAITDTQYF. In nucleotides, the CDR3 is TGTGCCAGCAGGGTGACTGGGGCAATCACAGATACGCAGTATTTT. The J gene is TRBJ2-3, the V gene TRBV6-5, with D possibly being TRBD1 (5 bases). This CDR3 has 15 amino acids. Looked up from germline, CDR1 is MNHEY and CDR2 is SVGAGI. V was clipped by 6 bases and J by 2 bases, with 15 bases between them.

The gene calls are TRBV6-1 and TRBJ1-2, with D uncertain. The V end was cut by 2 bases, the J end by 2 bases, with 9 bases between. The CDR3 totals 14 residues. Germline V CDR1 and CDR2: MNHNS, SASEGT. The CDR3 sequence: CASSELGRNYGYTF. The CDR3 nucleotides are TGTGCCAGCAGTGAACTGGGGAGGAACTATGGCTACACCTTC.

CDR3 loop: CASSYNPVTNEKLFF. The CDR3 DNA sequence: TGTGCCAGCAGTTATAATCCTGTGACTAATGAAAAACTGTTTTTT. V and J are TRBV6-5 and TRBJ1-4; D is unresolved. The CDR3 is 15 residues long. CDR1 is MNHEY and CDR2 is SVGAGI in the germline V gene. V shed 3 bases and J shed 2 bases, with 10 bases lying between them.

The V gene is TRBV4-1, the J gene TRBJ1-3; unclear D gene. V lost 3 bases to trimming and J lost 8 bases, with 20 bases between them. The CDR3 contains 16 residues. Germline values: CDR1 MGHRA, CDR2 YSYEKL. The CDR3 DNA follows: TGCGCCAGCAGCCAGGTAGCCGGGCCCATCAGGCACACCATATATTTT. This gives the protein CASSQVAGPIRHTIYF.

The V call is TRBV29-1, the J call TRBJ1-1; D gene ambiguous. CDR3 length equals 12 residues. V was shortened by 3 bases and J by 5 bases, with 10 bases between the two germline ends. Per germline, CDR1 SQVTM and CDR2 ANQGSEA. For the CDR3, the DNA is TGCAGCGTTGAGCTGGGAGTGACTGAAGCTTTCTTT. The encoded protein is CSVELGVTEAFF.

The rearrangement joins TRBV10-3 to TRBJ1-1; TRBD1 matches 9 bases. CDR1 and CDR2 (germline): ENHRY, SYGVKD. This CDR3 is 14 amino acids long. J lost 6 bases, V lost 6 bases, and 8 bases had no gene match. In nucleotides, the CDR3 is TGTGCCATCAGAGGGACAGGGATGGAGTCTGAAGCTTTCTTT. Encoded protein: CAIRGTGMESEAFF.

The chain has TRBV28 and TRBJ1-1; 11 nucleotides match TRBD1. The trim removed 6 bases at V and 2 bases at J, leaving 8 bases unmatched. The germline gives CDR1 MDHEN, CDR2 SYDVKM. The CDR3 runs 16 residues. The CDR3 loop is CASSPPRTGGNTEAFF. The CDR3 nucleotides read TGTGCCAGCAGCCCCCCCCGGACAGGGGGCAACACTGAAGCTTTCTTT.

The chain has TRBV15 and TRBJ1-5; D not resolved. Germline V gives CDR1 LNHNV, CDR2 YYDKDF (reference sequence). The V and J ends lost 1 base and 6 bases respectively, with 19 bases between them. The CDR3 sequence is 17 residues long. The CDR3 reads CATSRGLSGVLGQPQHF. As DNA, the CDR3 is TGTGCCACCAGCAGAGGACTTTCCGGGGTCCTGGGTCAGCCCCAGCATTTT. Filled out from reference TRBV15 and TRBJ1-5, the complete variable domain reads DAMVIQNPRYQVTQFGKPVTLSCSQTLNHNVMYWYQQKSSQAPKLLFHYYDKDFNNEADTPDNFQSRRPNTSFCFLDIRSPGLGDTAMYLCATSRGLSGVLGQPQHFGDGTRLSIL.

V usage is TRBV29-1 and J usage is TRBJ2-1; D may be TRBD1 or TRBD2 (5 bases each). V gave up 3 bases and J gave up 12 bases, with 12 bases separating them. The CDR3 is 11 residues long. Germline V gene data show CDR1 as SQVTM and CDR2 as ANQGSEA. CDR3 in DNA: TGCAGCGTTGACACTGGGGGAGCGCAGTTCTTC. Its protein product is CSVDTGGAQFF.

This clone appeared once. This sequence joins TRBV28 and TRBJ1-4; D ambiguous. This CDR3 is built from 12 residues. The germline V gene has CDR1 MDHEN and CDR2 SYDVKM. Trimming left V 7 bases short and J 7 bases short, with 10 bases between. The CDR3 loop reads CASTALFEKLFF. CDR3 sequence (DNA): TGTGCCAGCACCGCGCTCTTTGAAAAACTGTTTTTT.

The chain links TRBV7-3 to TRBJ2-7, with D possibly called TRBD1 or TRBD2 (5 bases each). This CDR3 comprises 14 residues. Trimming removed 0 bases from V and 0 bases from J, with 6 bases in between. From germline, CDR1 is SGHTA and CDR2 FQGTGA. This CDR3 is CASSLTGTSYEQYF. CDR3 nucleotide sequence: TGTGCCAGCAGCTTAACGGGGACCTCCTACGAGCAGTACTTC.

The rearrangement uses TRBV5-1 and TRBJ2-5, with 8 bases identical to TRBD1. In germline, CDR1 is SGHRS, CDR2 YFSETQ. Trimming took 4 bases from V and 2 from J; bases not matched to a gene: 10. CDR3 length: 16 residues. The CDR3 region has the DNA TGCGCCAGCAGCCACGGACAGGGCGACAAACAAGAGACCCAGTACTTC. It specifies CASSHGQGDKQETQYF.

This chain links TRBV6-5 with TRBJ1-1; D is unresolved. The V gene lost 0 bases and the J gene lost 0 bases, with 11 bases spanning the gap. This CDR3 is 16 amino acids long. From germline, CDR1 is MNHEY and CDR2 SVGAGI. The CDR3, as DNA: TGTGCCAGCAGTTACTCTTCCGGGTCTTTGAACACTGAAGCTTTCTTT. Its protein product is CASSYSSGSLNTEAFF.

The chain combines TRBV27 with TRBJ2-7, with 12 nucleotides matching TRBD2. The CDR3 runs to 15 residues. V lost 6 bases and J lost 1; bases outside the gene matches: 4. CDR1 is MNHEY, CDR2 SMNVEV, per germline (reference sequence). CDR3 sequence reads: CASRLAGGSSYEQYF. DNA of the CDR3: TGTGCCAGCAGACTAGCGGGGGGTTCATCCTACGAGCAGTACTTC.

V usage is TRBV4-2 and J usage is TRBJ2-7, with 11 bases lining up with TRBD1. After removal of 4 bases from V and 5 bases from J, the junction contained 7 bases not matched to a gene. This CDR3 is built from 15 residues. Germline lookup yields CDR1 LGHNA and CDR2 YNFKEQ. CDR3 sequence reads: CASSLASGQGDEQYF. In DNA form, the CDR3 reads TGTGCCAGCAGCCTCGCCTCGGGACAGGGGGACGAGCAGTACTTC.

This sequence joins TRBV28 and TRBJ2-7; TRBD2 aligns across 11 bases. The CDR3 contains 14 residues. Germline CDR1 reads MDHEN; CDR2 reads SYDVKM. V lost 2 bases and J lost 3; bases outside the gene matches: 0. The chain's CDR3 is CASSLLAGGYEQYF. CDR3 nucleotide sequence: TGTGCCAGCAGTTTACTAGCGGGGGGCTACGAGCAGTACTTC.

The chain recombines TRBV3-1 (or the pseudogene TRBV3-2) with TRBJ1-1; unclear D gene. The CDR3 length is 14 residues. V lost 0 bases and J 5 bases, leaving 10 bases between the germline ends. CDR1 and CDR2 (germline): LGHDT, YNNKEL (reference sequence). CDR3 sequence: CASSQEGAGTEAFF. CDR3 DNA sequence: TGTGCCAGCAGCCAAGAAGGAGCCGGGACTGAAGCTTTCTTT.

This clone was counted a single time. CDR3: CASSLIYQPQHF. CDR3 DNA sequence: TGTGCCAGCAGTTTAATATATCAGCCCCAGCATTTT. The chain joins TRBV28 to TRBJ1-5; D gene ambiguous. The V end lost 2 bases, the J end lost 5 bases, and 4 bases lay between the germline ends. This CDR3 has 12 residues. Germline CDR1 reads MDHEN; CDR2 reads SYDVKM.

CDR3 sequence (DNA): TGCGCCAGCAGCTTCAGGCTTAGCTCCTACGAGCAGTACTTC. Translating gives CASSFRLSSYEQYF. The chain recombines TRBV5-1 with TRBJ2-7; D is unclear. V was shortened by 2 bases and J by 0 bases, with 9 bases between the two germline ends. This CDR3 has 14 residues. CDR1 is SGHRS, CDR2 YFSETQ, per germline.

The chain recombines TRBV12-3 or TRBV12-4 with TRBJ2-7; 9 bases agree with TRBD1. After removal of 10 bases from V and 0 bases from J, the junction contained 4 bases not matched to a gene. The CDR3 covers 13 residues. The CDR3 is CAIDRGNSYEQYF. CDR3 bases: TGTGCCATAGACAGGGGGAACTCCTACGAGCAGTACTTC.